A selection of T cell receptor beta chains follows, all from one sample in a study of early T cells in non-severe SARS-CoV-2 infection. Via MiXCR, TCRdb re-called the 5' RACE reads, giving one row per CDR3 protein. The sample carries approximately 120,000 distinct CDR3 sequences, 15% recorded once. The sample comprised whole blood. Every receptor here comes from an adult who was a healthcare worker with PCR-confirmed SARS-CoV-2 infection or an uninfected control (not recorded which). Each CDR3 is given with its conserved first and last residue. Each record gives: V gene, clone size, J gene, D gene, CDR3 DNA, CDR3 protein. D genes are given only for firm matches. Only part of the rows carry a size: once, few, many, or a class if the clone is expanded.

v_call: TRBV27; clone_size: medium-sized; j_call: TRBJ2-7; d_call: TRBD1; cdr3_nt: TGTGCCAGCAGCTCTACAGGGGCTGGCGAGCAGTACTTC; cdr3_aa: CASSSTGAGEQYF
v_call: TRBV3-1; clone_size: -; j_call: TRBJ2-1; d_call: -; cdr3_nt: TGTGCCAGCAGCCAATCTGATGAGCAGTTCTTC; cdr3_aa: CASSQSDEQFF
v_call: TRBV6-1; clone_size: -; j_call: TRBJ2-7; d_call: TRBD1; cdr3_nt: TGTGCCACCCGGACAGGTCAATACGAGCAGTACTTC; cdr3_aa: CATRTGQYEQYF
v_call: TRBV4-1; clone_size: -; j_call: TRBJ1-2; d_call: -; cdr3_nt: TGCGCCAGCAGCCAAGGTGGGACGAAATCTAAAGCGCCTGGCTACACCTTC; cdr3_aa: CASSQGGTKSKAPGYTF
v_call: TRBV29-1; clone_size: -; j_call: TRBJ2-6; d_call: -; cdr3_nt: TGCAGCGTAGAAACCTCTGGGGCCAACGTCCTGACTTTC; cdr3_aa: CSVETSGANVLTF
v_call: TRBV10-3; clone_size: -; j_call: TRBJ2-7; d_call: -; cdr3_nt: TGTGCCTTGTCCGAGGGAGAGGGCTACGAGCAGTACTTC; cdr3_aa: CALSEGEGYEQYF
v_call: TRBV5-1; clone_size: many; j_call: TRBJ1-1; d_call: -; cdr3_nt: TGCGCCAGCAGCCAAGAACAGGGTCCGACTTTCTTT; cdr3_aa: CASSQEQGPTFF
v_call: TRBV7-6; clone_size: -; j_call: TRBJ1-6; d_call: TRBD1; cdr3_nt: TGTGCCAGCAGCCCGGGACAGAGATCACCCCTCCACTTT; cdr3_aa: CASSPGQRSPLHF
v_call: TRBV10-3; clone_size: few; j_call: TRBJ1-5; d_call: -; cdr3_nt: TGTGCCATCAGTGACCAACCGGGAGTCCAAAATCAGCCCCAGCATTTT; cdr3_aa: CAISDQPGVQNQPQHF
v_call: TRBV7-2; clone_size: -; j_call: TRBJ1-4; d_call: TRBD1; cdr3_nt: TGTGCCAGCCGACTGTCCGGGACAGGGTCTAAAAAACTGTTTTTT; cdr3_aa: CASRLSGTGSKKLFF
v_call: TRBV7-8; clone_size: -; j_call: TRBJ2-1; d_call: -; cdr3_nt: TGTGCCAGCAGCTTCGGGGGCCCCTCAGCGGATGAGCAGTTCTTC; cdr3_aa: CASSFGGPSADEQFF
v_call: TRBV4-2; clone_size: few; j_call: TRBJ2-1; d_call: TRBD1; cdr3_nt: TGTGCCAGCAGCCATCCGGGACAGGGGGCAGATGAGCAGTTCTTC; cdr3_aa: CASSHPGQGADEQFF
v_call: TRBV2; clone_size: -; j_call: TRBJ1-4; d_call: -; cdr3_nt: TGTGCCAGCAGTGATACGGATGAAAAACTGTTTTTT; cdr3_aa: CASSDTDEKLFF
v_call: TRBV10-3; clone_size: many; j_call: TRBJ1-2; d_call: TRBD1; cdr3_nt: TGTGCCATCAGTGAGTCCGGACAGGGGGACTATGGCTACACCTTC; cdr3_aa: CAISESGQGDYGYTF
v_call: TRBV18; clone_size: -; j_call: TRBJ2-7; d_call: -; cdr3_nt: TGTGCCAGCTCACCCGATGCGGGGAACGAGCAGTACTTC; cdr3_aa: CASSPDAGNEQYF
v_call: TRBV5-4; clone_size: many; j_call: TRBJ2-3; d_call: TRBD1; cdr3_nt: TGTGCCTGCTGGGGGGGACAGGGGGCAACAGATACGCAGTATTTT; cdr3_aa: CACWGGQGATDTQYF
v_call: TRBV6-2/TRBV6-3; clone_size: once; j_call: TRBJ1-2; d_call: -; cdr3_nt: TGTGCCAGCAGTTACTCAGGCGGAGTCTATGGCTACACCTTC; cdr3_aa: CASSYSGGVYGYTF
v_call: TRBV2; clone_size: -; j_call: TRBJ1-5; d_call: -; cdr3_nt: TGTGCCAGCAGCGGGACCCACGCCCAGCCCCAGCATTTT; cdr3_aa: CASSGTHAQPQHF
v_call: TRBV27; clone_size: many; j_call: TRBJ1-1; d_call: TRBD1; cdr3_nt: TGTGCCAGCAGTTTGAAGGGGGCTAATGTGGCTTTCTTT; cdr3_aa: CASSLKGANVAFF
v_call: TRBV29-1; clone_size: few; j_call: TRBJ1-2; d_call: TRBD1; cdr3_nt: TGCAGTGGACAGGGGACGGATGGCTACACCTTC; cdr3_aa: CSGQGTDGYTF
v_call: TRBV4-1; clone_size: many; j_call: TRBJ1-6; d_call: TRBD1; cdr3_nt: TGCGCCAGCAGCCAGCAGGGGGGGATTTGGAATTCACCCCTCCACTTT; cdr3_aa: CASSQQGGIWNSPLHF
v_call: TRBV6-6; clone_size: few; j_call: TRBJ2-2; d_call: -; cdr3_nt: TGTGCCAGCAGTTCCAACCCCAGTGTAGGGGAGCTGTTTTTT; cdr3_aa: CASSSNPSVGELFF
v_call: TRBV11-3; clone_size: few; j_call: TRBJ2-1; d_call: -; cdr3_nt: TGTGCCAGCAGCTTATCGTTCGGGGATGAGCAGTTCTTC; cdr3_aa: CASSLSFGDEQFF
v_call: TRBV12-3/TRBV12-4; clone_size: many; j_call: TRBJ1-1; d_call: -; cdr3_nt: TGTGCCAGCAGTTTCACCCAGAGGGACACTGAAGCTTTCTTT; cdr3_aa: CASSFTQRDTEAFF
v_call: TRBV20-1; clone_size: few; j_call: TRBJ2-3; d_call: -; cdr3_nt: TGCAGTGCTAGTTGGGACCGAACAGATACGCAGTATTTT; cdr3_aa: CSASWDRTDTQYF
v_call: TRBV5-1; clone_size: -; j_call: TRBJ2-1; d_call: -; cdr3_nt: TGCGCCAGCAGCTTGCTGGGGCGCCTCCATGAGCAGTTCTTC; cdr3_aa: CASSLLGRLHEQFF
v_call: TRBV10-3; clone_size: -; j_call: TRBJ1-2; d_call: TRBD1; cdr3_nt: TGTGCCATCAGCCAAATTCCAGGGACAGAATATGGCTACACCTTC; cdr3_aa: CAISQIPGTEYGYTF
v_call: TRBV29-1; clone_size: -; j_call: TRBJ2-2; d_call: TRBD1; cdr3_nt: TGCAACGTTCGGACAGGAGTTAACACCGGGGAGCTGTTTTTT; cdr3_aa: CNVRTGVNTGELFF
v_call: TRBV12-3/TRBV12-4; clone_size: -; j_call: TRBJ2-3; d_call: -; cdr3_nt: TGTGCCAGCAGTTCGTCGGGGTCCCGCGTGAATACGCAGTATTTT; cdr3_aa: CASSSSGSRVNTQYF
v_call: TRBV20-1; clone_size: -; j_call: TRBJ1-5; d_call: -; cdr3_nt: TGCAGTGCTAGTTTAAGAGGGAATCAGCCCCAGCATTTT; cdr3_aa: CSASLRGNQPQHF
v_call: TRBV20-1; clone_size: once; j_call: TRBJ1-2; d_call: -; cdr3_nt: TGCAGTGCTCCCCGAGGGAAAGCTAACTATGGCTACACCTTC; cdr3_aa: CSAPRGKANYGYTF
v_call: TRBV9; clone_size: -; j_call: TRBJ2-3; d_call: -; cdr3_nt: TGTGCCAGCAGCGTATGGGACGGGGCCGGCACAGATACGCAGTATTTT; cdr3_aa: CASSVWDGAGTDTQYF